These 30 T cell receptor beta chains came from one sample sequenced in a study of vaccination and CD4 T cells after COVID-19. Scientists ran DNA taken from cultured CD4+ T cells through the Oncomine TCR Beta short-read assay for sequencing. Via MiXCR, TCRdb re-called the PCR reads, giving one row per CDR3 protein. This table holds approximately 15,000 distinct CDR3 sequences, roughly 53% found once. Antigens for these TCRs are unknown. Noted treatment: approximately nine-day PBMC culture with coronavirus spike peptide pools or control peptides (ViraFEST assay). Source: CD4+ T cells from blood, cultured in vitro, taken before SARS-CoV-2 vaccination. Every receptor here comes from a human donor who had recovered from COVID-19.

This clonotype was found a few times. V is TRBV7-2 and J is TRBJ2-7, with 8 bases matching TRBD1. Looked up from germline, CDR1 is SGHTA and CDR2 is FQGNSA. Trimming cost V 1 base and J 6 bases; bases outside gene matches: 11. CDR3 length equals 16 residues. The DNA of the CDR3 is TGTGCCAGCAGCTTAGGCGGACAGGGTGGGACCTCCGAGCAGTACTTC. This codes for CASSLGGQGGTSEQYF.

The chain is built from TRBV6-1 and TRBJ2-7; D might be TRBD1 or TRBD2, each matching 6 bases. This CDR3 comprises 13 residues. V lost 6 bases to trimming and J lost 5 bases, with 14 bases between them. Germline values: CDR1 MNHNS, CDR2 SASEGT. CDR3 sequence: CASRPMGGHEQYF. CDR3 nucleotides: TGTGCCAGCAGACCAATGGGGGGCCACGAGCAGTACTTC.

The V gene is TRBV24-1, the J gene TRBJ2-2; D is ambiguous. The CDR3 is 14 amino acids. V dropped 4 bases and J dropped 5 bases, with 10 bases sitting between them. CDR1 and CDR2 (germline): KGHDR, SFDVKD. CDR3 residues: CATSETGWTGELFF. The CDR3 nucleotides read TGTGCCACCAGTGAGACGGGTTGGACCGGGGAGCTGTTTTTT.

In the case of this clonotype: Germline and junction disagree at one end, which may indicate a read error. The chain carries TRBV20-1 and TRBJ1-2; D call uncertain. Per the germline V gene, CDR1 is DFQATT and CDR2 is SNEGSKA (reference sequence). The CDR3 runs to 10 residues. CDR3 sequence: CSAREVREHF. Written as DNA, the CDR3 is TGCAGTGCTAGGGAAGTCAGAGAACACTTC.

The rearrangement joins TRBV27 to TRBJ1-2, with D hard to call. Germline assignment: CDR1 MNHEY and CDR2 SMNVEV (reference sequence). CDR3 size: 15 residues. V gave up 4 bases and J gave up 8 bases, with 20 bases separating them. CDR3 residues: CASSSDPKSRSGYTF. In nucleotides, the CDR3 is TGTGCCAGCAGTTCGGACCCTAAGTCGCGAAGCGGCTACACCTTC.

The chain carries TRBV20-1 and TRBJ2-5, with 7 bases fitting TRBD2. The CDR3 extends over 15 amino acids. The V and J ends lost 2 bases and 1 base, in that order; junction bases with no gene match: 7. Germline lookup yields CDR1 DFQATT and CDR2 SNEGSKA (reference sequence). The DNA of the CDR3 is TGCAGTGCTAGAAAAGGAGCGGGGTTCCAAGAGACCCAGTACTTC. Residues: CSARKGAGFQETQYF.

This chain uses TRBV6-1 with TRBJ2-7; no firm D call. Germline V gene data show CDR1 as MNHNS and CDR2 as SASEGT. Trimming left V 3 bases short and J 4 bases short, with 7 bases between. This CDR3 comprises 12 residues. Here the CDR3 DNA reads TGTGCCAGCAGTGATCTCGGTTACGAGCAGTACTTC. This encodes CASSDLGYEQYF.

Here the CDR3 reads CASSHRQGGNQPQHF. CDR3 coding DNA: TGTGCCAGCAGCCATAGGCAGGGAGGCAATCAGCCCCAGCATTTT. V is TRBV27 and J is TRBJ1-5, with TRBD1 as a possible D gene (5 bases). Germline values: CDR1 MNHEY, CDR2 SMNVEV (reference sequence). Trimming left V 6 bases short and J 2 bases short, with 14 bases between. This CDR3 is 15 amino acids long.

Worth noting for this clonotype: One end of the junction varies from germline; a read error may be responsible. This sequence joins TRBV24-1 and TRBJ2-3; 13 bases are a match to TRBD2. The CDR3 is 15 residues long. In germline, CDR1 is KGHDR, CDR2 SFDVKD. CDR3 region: CASSWTSGRPDTQYF. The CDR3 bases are TGTGCCAGCAGTTGGACTAGCGGGAGACCAGATACGCAGTATTTT.

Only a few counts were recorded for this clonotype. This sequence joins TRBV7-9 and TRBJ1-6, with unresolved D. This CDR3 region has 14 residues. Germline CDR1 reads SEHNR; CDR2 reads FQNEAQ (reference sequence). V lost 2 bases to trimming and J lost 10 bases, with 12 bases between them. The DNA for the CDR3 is TGTGCCAGCAGCTTACTCAACAGTGGATCACCCCTCCACTTT. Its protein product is CASSLLNSGSPLHF.

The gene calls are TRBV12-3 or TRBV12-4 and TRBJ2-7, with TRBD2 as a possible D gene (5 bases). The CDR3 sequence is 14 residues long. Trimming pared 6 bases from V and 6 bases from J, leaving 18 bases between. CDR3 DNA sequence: TGTGCCAGCAGCTCAACTCTAGCAAACGGCGAGCAGTACTTC. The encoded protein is CASSSTLANGEQYF.

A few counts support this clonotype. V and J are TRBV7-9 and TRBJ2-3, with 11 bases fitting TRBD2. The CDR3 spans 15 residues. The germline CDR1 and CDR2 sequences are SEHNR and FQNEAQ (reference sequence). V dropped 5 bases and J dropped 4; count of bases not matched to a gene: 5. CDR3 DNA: TGTGCCAGCAGCCTTAGCGGGGGGGCGCCAGATACGCAGTATTTT. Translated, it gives CASSLSGGAPDTQYF.

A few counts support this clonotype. CDR3 nucleotides: TGTGCCAGCAGCTTAAGAGGTCTAGCTCAGTACTTC. Its translation: CASSLRGLAQYF. The rearrangement links TRBV7-2 to TRBJ2-7, with a possible D match to TRBD2 (5 bases). CDR1 SGHTA and CDR2 FQGNSA come from the germline V gene. The CDR3 loop spans 12 amino acids. Trimming stripped 2 bases from V and 10 bases from J, with 12 bases between.

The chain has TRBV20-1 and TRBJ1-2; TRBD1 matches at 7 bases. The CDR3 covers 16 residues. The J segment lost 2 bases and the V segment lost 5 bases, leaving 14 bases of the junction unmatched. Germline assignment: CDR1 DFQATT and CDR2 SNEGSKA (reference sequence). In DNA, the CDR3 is TGCAGTGCTGCCTCCGGGACAGAACCCGTCAACTATGGCTACACCTTC. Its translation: CSAASGTEPVNYGYTF.

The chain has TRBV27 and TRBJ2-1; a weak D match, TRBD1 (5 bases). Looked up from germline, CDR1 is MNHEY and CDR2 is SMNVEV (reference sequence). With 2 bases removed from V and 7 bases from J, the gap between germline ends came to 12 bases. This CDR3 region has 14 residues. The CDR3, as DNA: TGTGCCAGCAGTTTAGGAAGCAGGGTAAATGAGCAGTTCTTC. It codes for CASSLGSRVNEQFF.

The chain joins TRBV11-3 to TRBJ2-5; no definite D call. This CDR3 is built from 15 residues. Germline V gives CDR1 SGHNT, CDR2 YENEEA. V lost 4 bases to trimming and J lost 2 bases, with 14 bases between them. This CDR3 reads CASSSQVTGQETQYF. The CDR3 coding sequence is TGTGCCAGCAGCTCTCAAGTCACTGGGCAAGAGACCCAGTACTTC.

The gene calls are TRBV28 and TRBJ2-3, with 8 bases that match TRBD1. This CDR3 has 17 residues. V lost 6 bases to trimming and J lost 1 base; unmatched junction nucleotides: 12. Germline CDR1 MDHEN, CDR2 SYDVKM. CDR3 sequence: CASSETTGGVGTDTQYF. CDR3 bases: TGTGCCAGCAGCGAGACCACAGGGGGTGTCGGCACAGATACGCAGTATTTT. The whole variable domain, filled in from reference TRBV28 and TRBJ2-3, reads DVKVTQSSRYLVKRTGEKVFLECVQDMDHENMFWYRQDPGLGLRLIYFSYDVKMKEKGDIPEGYSVSREKKERFSLILESASTNQTSMYLCASSETTGGVGTDTQYFGPGTRLTVL.

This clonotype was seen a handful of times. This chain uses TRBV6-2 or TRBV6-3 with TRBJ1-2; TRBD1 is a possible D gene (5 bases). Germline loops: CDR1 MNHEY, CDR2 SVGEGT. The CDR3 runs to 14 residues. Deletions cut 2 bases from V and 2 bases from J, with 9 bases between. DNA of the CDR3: TGTGCCAGCAGTTACCGGGGACGGAACTATGGCTACACCTTC. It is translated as CASSYRGRNYGYTF.

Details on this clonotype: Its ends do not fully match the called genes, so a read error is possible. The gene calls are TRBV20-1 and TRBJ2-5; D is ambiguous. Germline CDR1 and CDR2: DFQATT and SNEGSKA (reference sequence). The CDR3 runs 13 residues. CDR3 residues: CSVAGLGQETQCF. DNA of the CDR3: TGCAGTGTGGCTGGGTTGGGCCAAGAGACCCAGTGCTTC.

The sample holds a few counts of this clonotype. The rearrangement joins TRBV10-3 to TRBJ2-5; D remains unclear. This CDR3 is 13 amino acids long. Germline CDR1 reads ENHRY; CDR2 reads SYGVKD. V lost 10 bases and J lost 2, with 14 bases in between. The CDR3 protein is CATHGQLQETQYF. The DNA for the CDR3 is TGTGCCACCCACGGGCAGTTACAAGAGACCCAGTACTTC.

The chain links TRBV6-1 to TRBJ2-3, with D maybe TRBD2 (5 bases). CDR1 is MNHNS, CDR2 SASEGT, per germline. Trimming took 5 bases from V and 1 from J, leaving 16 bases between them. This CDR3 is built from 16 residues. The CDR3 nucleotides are TGTGCCAGCAGTAGAAGATCCTCCGGGGGCACAGATACGCAGTATTTT. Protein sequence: CASSRRSSGGTDTQYF.

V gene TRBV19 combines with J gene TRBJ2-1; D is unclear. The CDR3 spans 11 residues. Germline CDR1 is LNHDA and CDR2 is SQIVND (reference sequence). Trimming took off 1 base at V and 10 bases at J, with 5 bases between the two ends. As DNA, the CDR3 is TGTGCCAGTAGTATAGGGCTAGAGCAGTTCTTC. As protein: CASSIGLEQFF.

The CDR3 spells CASSPLGYEQYF. Here the CDR3 DNA reads TGTGCCAGCAGTCCACTAGGGTACGAGCAGTACTTC. The J gene is TRBJ2-7, the V gene TRBV7-2, with D maybe TRBD2 (5 bases). Per germline, CDR1 SGHTA and CDR2 FQGNSA. Trimming removed 6 bases from V and 4 bases from J, with 10 bases in between. The CDR3 covers 12 residues. The full variable domain, with the rest looked up from reference TRBV7-2 and TRBJ2-7, is GAGVSQSPSNKVTEKGKDVELRCDPISGHTALYWYRQSLGQGLEFLIYFQGNSAPDKSGLPSDRFSAERTGGSVSTLTIQRTQQEDSAVYLCASSPLGYEQYFGPGTRLTVT.

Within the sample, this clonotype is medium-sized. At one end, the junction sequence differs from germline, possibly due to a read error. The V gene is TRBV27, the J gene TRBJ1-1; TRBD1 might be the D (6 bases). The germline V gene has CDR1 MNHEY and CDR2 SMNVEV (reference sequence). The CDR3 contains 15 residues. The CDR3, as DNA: TGTGCCAGCAGTTTCCTAAGCACCCGGGACACAGAAGCTTTCTTT. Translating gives CASSFLSTRDTEAFF.

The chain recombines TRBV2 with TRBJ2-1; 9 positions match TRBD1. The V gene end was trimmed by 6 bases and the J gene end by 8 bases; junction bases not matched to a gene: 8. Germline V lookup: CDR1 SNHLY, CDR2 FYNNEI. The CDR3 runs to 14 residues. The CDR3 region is CASRIQGASDEQFF. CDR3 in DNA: TGTGCCAGCAGAATACAGGGGGCTAGCGATGAGCAGTTCTTC.

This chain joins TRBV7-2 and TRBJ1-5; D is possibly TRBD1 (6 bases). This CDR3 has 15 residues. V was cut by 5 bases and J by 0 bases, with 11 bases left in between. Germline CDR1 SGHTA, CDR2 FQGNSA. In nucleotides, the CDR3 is TGTGCCAGCAGCATCCGGACAGTTAGCAATCAGCCCCAGCATTTT. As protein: CASSIRTVSNQPQHF.

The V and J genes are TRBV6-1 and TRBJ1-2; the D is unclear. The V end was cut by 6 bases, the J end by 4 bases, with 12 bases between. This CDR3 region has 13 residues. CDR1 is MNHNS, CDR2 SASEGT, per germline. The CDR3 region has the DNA TGTGCCAGCAGCCCCGGTCTTTTCTATGGCTACACCTTC. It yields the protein CASSPGLFYGYTF.

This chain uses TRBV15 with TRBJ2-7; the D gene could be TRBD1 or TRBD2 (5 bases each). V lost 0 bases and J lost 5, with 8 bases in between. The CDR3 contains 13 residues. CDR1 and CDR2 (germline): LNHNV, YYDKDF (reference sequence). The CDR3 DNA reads TGTGCCACCAGCAGAGACAGGGAGAACGAGCAGTACTTC. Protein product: CATSRDRENEQYF.

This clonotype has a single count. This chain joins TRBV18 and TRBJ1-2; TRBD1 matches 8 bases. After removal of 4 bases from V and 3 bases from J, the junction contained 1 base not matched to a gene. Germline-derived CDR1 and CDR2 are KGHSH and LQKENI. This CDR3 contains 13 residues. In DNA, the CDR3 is TGTGCCAGCTCACAGGACAGGGACTATGGCTACACCTTC. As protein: CASSQDRDYGYTF.

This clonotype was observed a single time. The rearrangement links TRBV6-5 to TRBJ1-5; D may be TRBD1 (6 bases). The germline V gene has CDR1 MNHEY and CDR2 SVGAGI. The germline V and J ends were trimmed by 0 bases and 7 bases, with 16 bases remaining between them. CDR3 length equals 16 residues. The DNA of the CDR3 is TGTGCCAGCAGTTACTCGGAGGGGGGGTTCGGACAGCCCCAGCATTTT. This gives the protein CASSYSEGGFGQPQHF.